This T cell receptor beta chain was documented in a study of shared clonotypes between healthy human individuals. Here immunoSEQ multiplex PCR was the method, and the copy in TCRdb shows in-frame clones only, minus some. The sample lists about 1 million clones, about 75% occurring once. The CDR3 is made up of 14 amino acids. Deletions cut 3 bases from V and 7 bases from J, with 11 bases between. Germline V gene data show CDR1 as SGHRS and CDR2 as YFSETQ. The sequenced sample was memory CD4+ T cells sorted from blood. Subset meaning: CD45RA-negative fraction. The clonotype originates from a man aged 18 to 35 in good health. The chain uses TRBV5-1 and TRBJ1-6; D is undetermined. The CDR3 DNA reads as TGCGCCAGCAGCTATCTCGCAGAAAATTCACCCCTCCACTTT. Translation: CASSYLAENSPLHF.